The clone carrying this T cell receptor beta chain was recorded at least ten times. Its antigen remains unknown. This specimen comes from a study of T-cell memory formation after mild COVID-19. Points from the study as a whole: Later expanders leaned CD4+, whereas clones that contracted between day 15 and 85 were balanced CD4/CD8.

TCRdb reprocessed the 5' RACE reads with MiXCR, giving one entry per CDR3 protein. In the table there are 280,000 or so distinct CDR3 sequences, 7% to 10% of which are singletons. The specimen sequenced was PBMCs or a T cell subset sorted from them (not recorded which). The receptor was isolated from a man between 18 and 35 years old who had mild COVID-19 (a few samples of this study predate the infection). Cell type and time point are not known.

CDR3 nucleotide sequence: TGTGCCAGCAGCTTAGGTGGGGGGCCCTTGTTCTTC. It specifies CASSLGGGPLFF. V is TRBV7-2 and J is TRBJ2-1, with D tentatively TRBD1 or TRBD2 (6 bases each). Germline V lookup: CDR1 SGHTA, CDR2 FQGNSA. The CDR3 totals 12 residues. Trimming took 1 base from V and 15 from J, leaving 13 bases between them. The full variable domain, completed using reference TRBV7-2 and TRBJ2-1, is GAGVSQSPSNKVTEKGKDVELRCDPISGHTALYWYRQSLGQGLEFLIYFQGNSAPDKSGLPSDRFSAERTGGSVSTLTIQRTQQEDSAVYLCASSLGGGPLFFGPGTRLTVL.